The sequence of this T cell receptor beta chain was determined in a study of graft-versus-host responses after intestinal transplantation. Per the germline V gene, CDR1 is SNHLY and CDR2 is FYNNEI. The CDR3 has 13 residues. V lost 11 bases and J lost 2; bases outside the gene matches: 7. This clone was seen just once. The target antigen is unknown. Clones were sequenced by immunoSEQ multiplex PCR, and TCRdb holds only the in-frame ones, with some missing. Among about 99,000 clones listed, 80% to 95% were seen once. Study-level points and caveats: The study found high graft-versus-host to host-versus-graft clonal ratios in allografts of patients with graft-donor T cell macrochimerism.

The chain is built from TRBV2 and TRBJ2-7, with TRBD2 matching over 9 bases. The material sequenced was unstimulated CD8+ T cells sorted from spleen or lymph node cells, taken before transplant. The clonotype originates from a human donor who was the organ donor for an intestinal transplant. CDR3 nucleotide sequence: TGTGCCGTCCTAGCGGGGCCTACCTACGAGCAGTACTTC. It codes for CAVLAGPTYEQYF. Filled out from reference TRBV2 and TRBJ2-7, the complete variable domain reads EPEVTQTPSHQVTQMGQEVILRCVPISNHLYFYWYRQILGQKVEFLVSFYNNEISEKSEIFDDQFSVERPDGSNFTLKIRSTKLEDSAMYFCAVLAGPTYEQYFGPGTRLTVT.